The clone carrying this T cell receptor (beta chain) was counted only a few times. There are 19 residues in the CDR3. V shed 7 bases, J shed 4 bases, and the junction held 23 bases outside the gene matches. This record comes from a study of T cells in Graves' hyperthyroidism and ophthalmopathy. Researchers took RNA transcripts and amplified the TCR beta CDR3 regions from them. An initial round of RT-PCR targeting the TCR CDR3 relied on the HTBI primer set. TCRdb reanalysed the multiplex PCR reads using MiXCR and keeps one entry per CDR3 protein. The top ten clones hold roughly 29% of a sample with a few hundred thousand distinct CDR3 sequences, 20% to 25% of them seen once.

The receptor's source is a man aged 18-30 years with Graves' hyperthyroidism. This rearrangement joins TRBV12-3 or TRBV12-4 to TRBJ2-5, with TRBD1 matching 8 bases. Sequences were obtained from blood. CDR3 nucleotide sequence: TGTGCCAGCACCCCCTGGGGAGGACAGGGCGCGCGCTGGGGAGAGACCCAGTACTTC. Protein sequence: CASTPWGGQGARWGETQYF.